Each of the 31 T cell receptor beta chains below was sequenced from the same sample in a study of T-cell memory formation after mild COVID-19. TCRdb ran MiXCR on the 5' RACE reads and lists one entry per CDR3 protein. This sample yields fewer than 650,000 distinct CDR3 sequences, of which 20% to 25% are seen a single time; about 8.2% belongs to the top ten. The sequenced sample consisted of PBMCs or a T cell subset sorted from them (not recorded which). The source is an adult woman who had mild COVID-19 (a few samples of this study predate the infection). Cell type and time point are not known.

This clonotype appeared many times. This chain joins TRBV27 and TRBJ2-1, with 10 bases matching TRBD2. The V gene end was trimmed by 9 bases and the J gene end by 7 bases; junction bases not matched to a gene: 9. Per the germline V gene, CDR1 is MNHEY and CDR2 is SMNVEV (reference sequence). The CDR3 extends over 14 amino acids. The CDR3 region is CASAQLAGWNEQFF. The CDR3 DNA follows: TGTGCCAGTGCCCAACTAGCGGGGTGGAATGAGCAGTTCTTC.

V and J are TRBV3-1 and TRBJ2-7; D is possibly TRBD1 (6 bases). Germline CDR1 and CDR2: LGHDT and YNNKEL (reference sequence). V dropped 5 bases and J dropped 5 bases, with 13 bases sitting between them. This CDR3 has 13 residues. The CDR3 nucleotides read TGTGCCAGCAGCAGTTCACAGGGACACGAGCAGTACTTC. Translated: CASSSSQGHEQYF.

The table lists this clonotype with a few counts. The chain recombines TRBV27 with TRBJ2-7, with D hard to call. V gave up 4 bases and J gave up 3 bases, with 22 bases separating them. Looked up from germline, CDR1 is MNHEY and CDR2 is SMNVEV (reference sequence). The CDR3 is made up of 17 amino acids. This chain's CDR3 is CASSYLSMQVGVYEQYF. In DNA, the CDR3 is TGTGCCAGCAGTTACCTCTCGATGCAAGTTGGGGTCTACGAGCAGTACTTC.

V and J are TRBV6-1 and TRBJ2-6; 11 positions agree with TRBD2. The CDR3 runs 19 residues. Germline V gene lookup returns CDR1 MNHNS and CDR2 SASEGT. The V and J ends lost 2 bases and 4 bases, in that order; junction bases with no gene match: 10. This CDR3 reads CASSERLAGGVTGANVLTF. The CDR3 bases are TGTGCCAGCAGTGAAAGGCTAGCGGGAGGTGTGACGGGGGCCAACGTCCTGACTTTC.

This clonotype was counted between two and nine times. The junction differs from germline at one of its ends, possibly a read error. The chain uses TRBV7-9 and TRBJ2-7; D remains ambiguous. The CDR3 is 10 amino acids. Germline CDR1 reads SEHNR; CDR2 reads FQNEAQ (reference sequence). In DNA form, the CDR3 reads TGTGCCAGCAGCTTAGCGGGAACCCCCTTC. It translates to CASSLAGTPF.

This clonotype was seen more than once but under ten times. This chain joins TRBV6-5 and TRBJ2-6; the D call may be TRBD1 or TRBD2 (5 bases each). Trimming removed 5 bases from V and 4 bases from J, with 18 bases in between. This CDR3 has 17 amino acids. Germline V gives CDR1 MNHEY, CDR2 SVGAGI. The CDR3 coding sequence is TGTGCCAGCAGTCCTAGGGACGGTTTAAGAGGGGCCAACGTCCTGACTTTC. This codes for CASSPRDGLRGANVLTF.

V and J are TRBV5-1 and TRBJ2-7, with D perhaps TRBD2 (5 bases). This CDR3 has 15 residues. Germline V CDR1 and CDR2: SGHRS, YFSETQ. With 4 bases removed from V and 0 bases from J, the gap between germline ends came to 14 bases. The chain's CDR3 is CASSLDFPSSYEQYF. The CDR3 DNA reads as TGCGCCAGCAGCCTGGACTTTCCCAGCTCCTACGAGCAGTACTTC.

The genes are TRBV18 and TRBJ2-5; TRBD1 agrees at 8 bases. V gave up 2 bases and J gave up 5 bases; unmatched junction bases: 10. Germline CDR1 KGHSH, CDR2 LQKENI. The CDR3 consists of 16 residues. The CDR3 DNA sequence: TGTGCCAGCTCACCAGGAGGACAGGGAGGTCGGGAGACCCAGTACTTC. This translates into CASSPGGQGGRETQYF.

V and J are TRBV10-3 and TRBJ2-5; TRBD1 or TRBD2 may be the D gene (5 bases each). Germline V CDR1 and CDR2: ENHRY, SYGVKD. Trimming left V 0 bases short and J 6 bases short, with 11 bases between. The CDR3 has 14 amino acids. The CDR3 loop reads CAISESNGGKTQYF. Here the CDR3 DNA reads TGTGCCATCAGTGAGTCGAATGGGGGAAAGACCCAGTACTTC.

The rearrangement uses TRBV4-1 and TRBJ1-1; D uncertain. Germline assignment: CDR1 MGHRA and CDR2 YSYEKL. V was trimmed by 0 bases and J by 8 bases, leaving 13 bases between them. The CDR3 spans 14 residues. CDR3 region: CASSQDQQRREAFF. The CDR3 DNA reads TGCGCCAGCAGCCAAGATCAGCAAAGGAGAGAAGCTTTCTTT.

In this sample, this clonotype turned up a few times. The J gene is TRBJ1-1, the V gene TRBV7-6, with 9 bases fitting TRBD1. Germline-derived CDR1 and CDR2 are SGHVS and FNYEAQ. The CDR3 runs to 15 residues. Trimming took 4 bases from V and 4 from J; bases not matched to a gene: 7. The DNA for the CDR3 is TGTGCCAGCAGCTCGGACAGGGGATCGGGCACTGAAGCTTTCTTT. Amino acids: CASSSDRGSGTEAFF.

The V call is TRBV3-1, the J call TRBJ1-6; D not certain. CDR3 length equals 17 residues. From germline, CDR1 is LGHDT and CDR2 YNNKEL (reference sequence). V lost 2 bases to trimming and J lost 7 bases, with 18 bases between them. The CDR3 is CASSQLRGKTRNSPLHF. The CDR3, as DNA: TGTGCCAGCAGCCAACTCCGAGGAAAGACGAGGAATTCACCCCTCCACTTT.

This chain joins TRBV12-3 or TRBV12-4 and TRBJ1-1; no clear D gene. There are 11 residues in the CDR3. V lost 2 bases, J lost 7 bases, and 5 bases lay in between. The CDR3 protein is CASSLTDEAFF. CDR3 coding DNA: TGTGCCAGCAGTTTAACCGATGAAGCTTTCTTT.

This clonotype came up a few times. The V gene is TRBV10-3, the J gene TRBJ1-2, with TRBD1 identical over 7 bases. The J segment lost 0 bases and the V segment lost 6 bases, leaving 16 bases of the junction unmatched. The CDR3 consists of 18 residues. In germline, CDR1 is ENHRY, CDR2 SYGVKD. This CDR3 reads CAISLGAPGQRTNYGYTF. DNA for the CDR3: TGTGCCATCAGCCTGGGAGCACCGGGACAGAGGACTAACTATGGCTACACCTTC.

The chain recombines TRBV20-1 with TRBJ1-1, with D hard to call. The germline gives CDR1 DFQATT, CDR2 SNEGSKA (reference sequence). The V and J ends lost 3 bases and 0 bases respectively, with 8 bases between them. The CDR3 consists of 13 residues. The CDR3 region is CSASRALNTEAFF. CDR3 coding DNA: TGCAGTGCTAGTAGGGCCTTGAACACTGAAGCTTTCTTT.

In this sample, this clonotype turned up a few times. The CDR3, as DNA: TGTGCCAGCAGCGTACGTCAGGAATCCTTCACAGATACGCAGTATTTT. It codes for CASSVRQESFTDTQYF. The genes are TRBV9 and TRBJ2-3; no clear D. The CDR3 extends over 16 amino acids. In germline, CDR1 is SGDLS, CDR2 YYNGEE. Trimming took 1 base from V and 2 from J, leaving 14 bases between them.

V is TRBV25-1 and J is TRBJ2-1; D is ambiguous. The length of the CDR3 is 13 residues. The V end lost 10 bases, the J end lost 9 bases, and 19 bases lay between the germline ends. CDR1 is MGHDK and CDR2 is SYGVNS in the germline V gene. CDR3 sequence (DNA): TGTGCCATCGGCCACCGGAAATCCGGTGAGCAGTTCTTC. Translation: CAIGHRKSGEQFF.

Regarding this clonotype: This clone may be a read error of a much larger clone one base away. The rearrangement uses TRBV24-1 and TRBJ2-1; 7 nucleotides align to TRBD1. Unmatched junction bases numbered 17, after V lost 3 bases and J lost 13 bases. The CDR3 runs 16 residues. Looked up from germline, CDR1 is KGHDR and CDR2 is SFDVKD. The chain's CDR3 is CATSDAGTDVQETQFF. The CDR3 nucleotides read TGTGCCACCAGTGATGCCGGGACAGACGTACAAGAGACCCAGTTCTTC.

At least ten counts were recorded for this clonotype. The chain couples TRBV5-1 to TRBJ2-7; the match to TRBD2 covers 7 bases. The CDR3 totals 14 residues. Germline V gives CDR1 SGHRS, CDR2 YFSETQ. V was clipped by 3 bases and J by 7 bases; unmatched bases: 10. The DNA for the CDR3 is TGCGCCAGCAGCTATCCCCAGCGGGGCAAAGAGCAGTACTTC. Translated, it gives CASSYPQRGKEQYF.

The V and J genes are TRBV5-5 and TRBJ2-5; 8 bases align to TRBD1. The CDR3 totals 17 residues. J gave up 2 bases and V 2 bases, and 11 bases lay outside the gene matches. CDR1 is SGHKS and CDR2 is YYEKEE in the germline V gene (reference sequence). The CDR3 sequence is CASSFRTGIGGQETQYF. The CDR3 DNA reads TGTGCCAGCAGCTTCAGGACAGGGATTGGGGGACAAGAGACCCAGTACTTC.

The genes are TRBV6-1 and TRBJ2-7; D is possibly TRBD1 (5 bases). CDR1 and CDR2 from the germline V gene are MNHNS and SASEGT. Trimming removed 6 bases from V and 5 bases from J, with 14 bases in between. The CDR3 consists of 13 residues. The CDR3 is CASSRTQGDEQYF. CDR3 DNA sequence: TGTGCCAGCAGCCGAACCCAAGGGGACGAGCAGTACTTC.

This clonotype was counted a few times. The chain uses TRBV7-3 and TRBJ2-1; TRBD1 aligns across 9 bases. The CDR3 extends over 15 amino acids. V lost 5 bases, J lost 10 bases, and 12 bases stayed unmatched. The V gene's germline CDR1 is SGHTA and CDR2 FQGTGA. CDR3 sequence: CASSLDDRGSKEQFF. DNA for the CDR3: TGTGCCAGCAGCCTAGACGACAGGGGGTCGAAGGAGCAGTTCTTC.

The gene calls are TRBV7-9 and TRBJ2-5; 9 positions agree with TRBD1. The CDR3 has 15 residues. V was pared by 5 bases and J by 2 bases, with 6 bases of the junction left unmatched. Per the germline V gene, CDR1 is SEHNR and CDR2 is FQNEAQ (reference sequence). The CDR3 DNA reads TGTGCCAGCAGCGTCTGGACAGGGGTTCAAGAGACCCAGTACTTC. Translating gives CASSVWTGVQETQYF.

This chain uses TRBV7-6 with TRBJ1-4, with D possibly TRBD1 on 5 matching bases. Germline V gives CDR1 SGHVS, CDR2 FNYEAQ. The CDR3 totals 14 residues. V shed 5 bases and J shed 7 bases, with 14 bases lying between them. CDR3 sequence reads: CASSPGTAGEKLFF. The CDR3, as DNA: TGTGCCAGCAGCCCTGGGACGGCAGGTGAAAAACTGTTTTTT.

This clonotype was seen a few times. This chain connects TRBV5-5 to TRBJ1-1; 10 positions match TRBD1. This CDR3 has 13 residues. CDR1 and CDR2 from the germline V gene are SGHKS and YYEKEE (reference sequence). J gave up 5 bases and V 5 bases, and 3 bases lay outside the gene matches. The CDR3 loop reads CASRGQGETEAFF. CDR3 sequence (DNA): TGTGCCAGCAGAGGACAGGGGGAGACTGAAGCTTTCTTT.

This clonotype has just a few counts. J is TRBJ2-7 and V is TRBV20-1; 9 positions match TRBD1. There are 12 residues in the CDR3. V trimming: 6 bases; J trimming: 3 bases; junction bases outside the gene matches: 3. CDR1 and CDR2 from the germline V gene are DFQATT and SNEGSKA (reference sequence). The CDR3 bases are TGCAGTGCACCGACAGGGGGCTACGAGCAGTACTTC. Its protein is CSAPTGGYEQYF.

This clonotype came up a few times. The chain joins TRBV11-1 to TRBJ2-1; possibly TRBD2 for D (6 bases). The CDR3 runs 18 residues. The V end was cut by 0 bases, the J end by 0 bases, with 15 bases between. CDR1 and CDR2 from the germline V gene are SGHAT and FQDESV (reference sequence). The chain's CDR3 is CASSLAGGTPSSYNEQFF. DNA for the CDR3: TGTGCCAGCAGCTTAGCGGGCGGGACCCCTAGCTCCTACAATGAGCAGTTCTTC.

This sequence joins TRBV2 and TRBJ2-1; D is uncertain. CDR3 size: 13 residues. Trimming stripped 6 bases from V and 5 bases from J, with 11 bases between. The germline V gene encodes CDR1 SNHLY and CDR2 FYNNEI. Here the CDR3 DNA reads TGTGCCAGCAGATTGGATTCCGACAATGAGCAGTTCTTC. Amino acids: CASRLDSDNEQFF. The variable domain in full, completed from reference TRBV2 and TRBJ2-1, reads EPEVTQTPSHQVTQMGQEVILRCVPISNHLYFYWYRQILGQKVEFLVSFYNNEISEKSEIFDDQFSVERPDGSNFTLKIRSTKLEDSAMYFCASRLDSDNEQFFGPGTRLTVL.

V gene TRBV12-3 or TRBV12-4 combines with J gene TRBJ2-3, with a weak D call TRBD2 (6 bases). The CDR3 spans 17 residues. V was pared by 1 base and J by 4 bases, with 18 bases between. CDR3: CASSLVAYTWEADTQYF. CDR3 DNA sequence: TGTGCCAGCAGTTTAGTAGCCTATACCTGGGAGGCAGATACGCAGTATTTT.

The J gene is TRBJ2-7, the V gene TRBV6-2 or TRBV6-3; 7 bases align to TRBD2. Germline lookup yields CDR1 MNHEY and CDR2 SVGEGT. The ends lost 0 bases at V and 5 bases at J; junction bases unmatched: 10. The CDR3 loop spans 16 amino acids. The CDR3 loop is CASSYSLGGSRDEQYF. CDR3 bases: TGTGCCAGCAGTTACTCGCTCGGCGGGAGCAGGGACGAGCAGTACTTC.

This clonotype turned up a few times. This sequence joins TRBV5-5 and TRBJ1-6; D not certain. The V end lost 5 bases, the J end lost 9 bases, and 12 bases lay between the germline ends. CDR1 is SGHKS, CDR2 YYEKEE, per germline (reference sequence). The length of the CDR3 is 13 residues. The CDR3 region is CASRPDGVSPLHF. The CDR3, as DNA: TGTGCCAGCAGGCCGGACGGAGTTTCACCCCTCCACTTT.